The 3 T cell receptor beta chains below come from one sample, sequenced in a study of regulatory T cells in long-lasting Graves disease (dated by TCRdb to the early 2020s). The library was prepared using multiplex PCR. The instrument given in TCRdb is Illumina HiSeq 4000. TCR beta libraries were built with iRepertoire HTBI primers and Arm-PCR amplification of CDR3 regions. TCRdb ran its own pipeline on the public reads, namely fastp trimming at Q25 and MiXCR clone calling, and kept in-frame beta chains. Each entry is one CDR3 protein sequence, shown with its most common DNA and genes. In all, the sample holds about 540,000 distinct CDR3 sequences, and approximately 13% of those were seen once. The ten largest clones capture roughly 9.7% of the sample. What the time point label conveys for this sample: newly diagnosed GD, antithyroid drugs for less than 3 months. RNA was extracted from PBMCs in TRIzol for both TCR sequencing and RNA sequencing.

The sample was also linked to a second study, of T cells in Graves' hyperthyroidism and ophthalmopathy.

The input for sequencing was peripheral blood mononuclear cells (PBMCs), taken at new diagnosis, from a patient treated with antithyroid drugs. Source of these receptors: a man younger than 40 with Graves disease. Donor details come from another sample of the same person, matched by shared clones.

The table lists this clonotype with many counts. The genes are TRBV27 and TRBJ2-5; D is unclear. V lost 8 bases and J 9 bases, leaving 19 bases between the germline ends. Germline CDR1 is MNHEY and CDR2 is SMNVEV (reference sequence). The CDR3 covers 13 residues. The CDR3 coding sequence is TGTGCCAGCCGGCCTTCCCTTTGGGGTGCCCAGTACTTC. Protein: CASRPSLWGAQYF.

The gene calls are TRBV27 and TRBJ2-1; weak D call: TRBD1 (6 bases). Germline CDR1 is MNHEY and CDR2 is SMNVEV (reference sequence). V was clipped by 5 bases and J by 14 bases, with 16 bases between them. This CDR3 region has 12 residues. DNA for the CDR3: TGTGCCAGCAGTCCGCTCTGGGGGCGGGAGTTCTTC. This sequence encodes CASSPLWGREFF.

This clonotype occurred many times. This chain links TRBV5-1 with TRBJ2-7, with D perhaps given as TRBD1 or TRBD2 (6 bases each). Trimming removed 4 bases from V and 5 bases from J, with 19 bases in between. Germline assignment: CDR1 SGHRS and CDR2 YFSETQ. The CDR3 loop spans 15 amino acids. The CDR3 region is CASSRSTRGEDEQYF. The CDR3 DNA follows: TGCGCCAGCAGCCGCTCGACTAGGGGGGAAGACGAGCAGTACTTC. Variable domain in full (rest from reference TRBV5-1 and TRBJ2-7): KAGVTQTPRYLIKTRGQQVTLSCSPISGHRSVSWYQQTPGQGLQFLFEYFSETQRNKGNFPGRFSGRQFSNSRSEMNVSTLELGDSALYLCASSRSTRGEDEQYFGPGTRLTVT.